The subject of this entry is one T cell receptor beta chain. Original data processing: Using reference gene primer amplification, nucleated cell counts were estimated. Profiling relied on immunoSEQ multiplex PCR, and the TCRdb table lists in-frame clones only, not all of them. The D gene and trimming were derived from the DNA, and the V and J assignments and clone size from that table. This sample carries 20,000 to 25,000 clones, 91% of them seen once, and the ten largest clones take 7.4%. CDR1 is MNHEY, CDR2 SVGAGI, per germline. The CDR3 length is 12 residues. V lost 5 bases, J lost 6 bases, and 3 bases stayed unmatched. This entry comes from a study of blood T cell repertoires in COVID-19. Study information: Acute and convalescent COVID-19 specimens originated in the United States, Italy and Spain. Sample material is recorded as cDNA or gDNA derived from T cells, B-cell-depleted T cells, or PBMCs.

This TCR derives from a man between 65 and 80 years old with active COVID-19. The chain employs TRBV6-5 and TRBJ2-5; 7 bases agree with TRBD1. The sequenced sample was peripheral blood. In nucleotides, the CDR3 is TGTGCCAGCAGTCGGGACAGTCAGACCCAGTACTTC. Translated: CASSRDSQTQYF.